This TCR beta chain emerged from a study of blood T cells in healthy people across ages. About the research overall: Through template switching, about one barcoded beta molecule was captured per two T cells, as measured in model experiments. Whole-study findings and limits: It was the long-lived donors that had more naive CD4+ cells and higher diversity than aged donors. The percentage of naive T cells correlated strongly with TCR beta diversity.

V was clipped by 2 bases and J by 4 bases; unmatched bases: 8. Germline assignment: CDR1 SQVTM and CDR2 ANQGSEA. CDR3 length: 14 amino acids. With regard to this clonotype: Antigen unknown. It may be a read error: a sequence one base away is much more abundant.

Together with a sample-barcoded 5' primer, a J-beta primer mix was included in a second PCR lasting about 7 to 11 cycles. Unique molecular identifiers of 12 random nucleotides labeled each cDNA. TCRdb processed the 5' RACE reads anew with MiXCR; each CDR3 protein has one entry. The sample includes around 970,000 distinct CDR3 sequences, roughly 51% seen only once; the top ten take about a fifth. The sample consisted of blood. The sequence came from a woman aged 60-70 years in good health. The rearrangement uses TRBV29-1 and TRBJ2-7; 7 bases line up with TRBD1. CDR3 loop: CSVELQGRGYEQYF. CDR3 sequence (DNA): TGCAGCGTTGAACTCCAGGGCAGGGGGTACGAGCAGTACTTC.